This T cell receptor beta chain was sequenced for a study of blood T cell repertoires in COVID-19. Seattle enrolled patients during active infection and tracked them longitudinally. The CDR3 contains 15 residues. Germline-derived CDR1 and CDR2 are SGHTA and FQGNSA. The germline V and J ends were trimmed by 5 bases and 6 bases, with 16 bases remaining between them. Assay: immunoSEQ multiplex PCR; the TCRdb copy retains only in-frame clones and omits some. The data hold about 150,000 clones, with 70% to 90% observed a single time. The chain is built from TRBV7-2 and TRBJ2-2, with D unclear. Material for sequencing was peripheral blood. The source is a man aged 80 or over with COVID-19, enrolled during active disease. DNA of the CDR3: TGTGCCAGCAGCCCCCGCCGAACCCACTCCGGGGAGCTGTTTTTT. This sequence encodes CASSPRRTHSGELFF.